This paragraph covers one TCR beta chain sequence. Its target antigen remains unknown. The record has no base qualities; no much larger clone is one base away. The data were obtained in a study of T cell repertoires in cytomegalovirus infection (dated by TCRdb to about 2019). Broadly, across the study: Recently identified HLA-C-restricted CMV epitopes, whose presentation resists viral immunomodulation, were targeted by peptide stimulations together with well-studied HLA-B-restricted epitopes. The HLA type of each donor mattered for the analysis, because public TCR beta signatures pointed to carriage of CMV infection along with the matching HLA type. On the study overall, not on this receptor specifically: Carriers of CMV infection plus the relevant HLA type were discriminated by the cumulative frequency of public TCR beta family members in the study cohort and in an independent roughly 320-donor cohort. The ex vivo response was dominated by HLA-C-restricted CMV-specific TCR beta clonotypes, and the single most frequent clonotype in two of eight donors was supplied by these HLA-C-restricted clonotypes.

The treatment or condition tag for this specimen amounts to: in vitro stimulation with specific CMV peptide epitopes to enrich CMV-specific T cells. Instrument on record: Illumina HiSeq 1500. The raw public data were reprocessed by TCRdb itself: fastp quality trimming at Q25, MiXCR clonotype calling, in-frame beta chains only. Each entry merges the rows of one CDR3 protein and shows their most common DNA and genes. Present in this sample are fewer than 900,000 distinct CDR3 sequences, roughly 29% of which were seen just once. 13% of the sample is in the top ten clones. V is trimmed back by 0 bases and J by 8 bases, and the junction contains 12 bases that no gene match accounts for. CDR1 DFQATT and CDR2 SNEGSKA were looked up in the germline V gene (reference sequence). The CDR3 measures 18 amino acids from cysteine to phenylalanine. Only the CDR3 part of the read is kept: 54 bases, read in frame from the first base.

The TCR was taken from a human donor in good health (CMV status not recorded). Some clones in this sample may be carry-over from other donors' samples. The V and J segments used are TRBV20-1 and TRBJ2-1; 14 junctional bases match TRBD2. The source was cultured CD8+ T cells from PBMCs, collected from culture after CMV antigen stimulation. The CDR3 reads CSARDPMTSGGAVDEQFF. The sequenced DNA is TGCAGTGCTAGAGATCCGATGACTAGCGGGGGGGCCGTGGATGAGCAGTTCTTC.